The source of this TCR beta chain is a study of brain T cells in children with intractable seizures (dated by TCRdb to the early 2020s). The study in broad terms: As a first screen for immune gene transcripts, resected brain tissue from approximately 54 pediatric epilepsy surgery cases was run on a NanoString immunology panel. Of the roughly twelve selected surgery cases, pre-surgery blood was also sequenced for eight, so four had brain tissue only.

TCR beta chain sequences were generated from genomic DNA using the immunoSEQ assay. The source study handled its data this way. CDR3 sequences that did not begin with the conserved framework cysteine at position 104 were removed manually. Clonality was calculated as one minus the normalized Shannon's Diversity Index, with values ranging from 0 (maximal diversity) to 1 (oligoclonal). To check whether a given CDR3 had different frequencies in two samples, for example brain versus blood, chi-squared comparison-of-proportions tests were used. Public clonotypes were identified by searching immuneACCESS, and similarity to known antiviral clonotypes was assessed with the VDJdb browser. TCRdb took over this immuneACCESS table, retaining in-frame rearrangements with V and J assigned. Such tables are incomplete; in checked studies, under half of the missing clones stem from an unresolved V gene, and the remainder is unexplained. D and trimming were read from the DNA, whereas the V and J calls and clone size are those reported in that table. In all, the sample holds around 2,500 clones, and 80% to 85% of those were seen once. The ten largest make up roughly a tenth of the sample.

As concerns this clone: Its cognate antigen has yet to be identified. No quality values exist for individual bases; no much larger clone is one base distant.

General study outcomes and caveats: Viral specificity was inferred solely from CDR3 sequence similarity, and the HCMV serostatus of the patients was not known. The top 50 brain clonotypes contained both public and private clones, and in each case the most abundant public CDR3 closely resembled known HCMV, EBV or influenza A epitope-specific CDR3s. Because pre- and post-surgery blood were sequenced to different depths, clones absent from the pre-surgery sample may reflect undersampling.

Reading the label with the study, this specimen's time point is: resected brain tissue, or blood drawn just prior to surgery. Surgery cases with the highest brain T cell transcript signatures were selected for TCR beta chain sequencing of brain tissue and, where available, blood. Patients had been treated with at least one anti-epileptic drug before surgery. TCR-sequenced patients were children with drug-resistant epilepsy due to tuberous sclerosis complex, focal cortical dysplasia, Rasmussen encephalitis or hemimegalencephaly. Brain samples consisted of frozen blocks of fresh involved resected tissue obtained at epilepsy surgery. Bulk genomic DNA was isolated from unsorted brain tissue and whole blood using the Monarch genomic DNA purification kit. Reading from cysteine to phenylalanine, the CDR3 counts 13 amino acids. Only CDR3 DNA is held: 39 bases, read in frame from base 1. Cut back by 3 bases and 2 bases, the V and J ends lie 5 bases apart.

The chain employs TRBV12-3 or TRBV12-4 and TRBJ2-1; confidence is insufficient to name the D gene. The source material was resected brain tissue, sampled at surgery. The sequence derives from a boy under two years old with hemimegalencephaly and intractable seizures. CDR3 reads: CASSFSPYNEQFF. The sequenced DNA is TGTGCCAGCAGTTTTTCCCCCTACAATGAGCAGTTCTTC.